Only one count was recorded for the clone carrying this T cell receptor (beta chain). The target antigen is unknown. The data were taken from a study of T cell responses to AZD1222 COVID-19 vaccine. General observations from the study: No day 14 peak samples; only post-peak repertoires were characterized.

Looked up from germline, CDR1 is SGHVS and CDR2 is FQNEAQ. V was trimmed by 5 bases and J by 3 bases, leaving 14 bases between them. The CDR3 length is 15 residues. Sequenced by immunoSEQ multiplex PCR; TCRdb stores in-frame clones only, minus some. The repertoire holds approximately 74,000 clones, with 70% to 90% as singletons. This specimen was peripheral blood, taken on day 0 of AZD1222 vaccination. The sequence derives from an adult in good health. The V gene is TRBV7-8, the J gene TRBJ2-1; D remains ambiguous. CDR3 nucleotide sequence: TGTGCCAGCAGCGGCAGTCCTGGAGTCTACAATGAGCAGTTCTTC. Translated, it gives CASSGSPGVYNEQFF.